Below are 4 T cell receptor beta chains sequenced from a single sample in a study of radiation and T cells in renal cell carcinoma. Here immunoSEQ multiplex PCR was the method, and the copy in TCRdb shows in-frame clones only, minus some. Here the sample spans roughly 120,000 clones, roughly 85% being singletons. Time point: baseline pretreatment blood. Treatment noted: 15 Gy SBRT to primary tumor, nephrectomy 4 weeks later. Sequences were derived from blood, sampled from a patient whose treatment included radiotherapy and nephrectomy. These receptors were taken from a woman in her fifties or sixties with renal cell carcinoma.

This rearrangement joins TRBV20-1 to TRBJ1-2; TRBD1 agrees at 9 bases. Looked up from germline, CDR1 is DFQATT and CDR2 is SNEGSKA (reference sequence). The CDR3 totals 11 residues. V shed 5 bases, J shed 8 bases, and the junction held 3 bases outside the gene matches. The CDR3 here is CSAGTGYGYTF. The CDR3 region has the DNA TGCAGTGCTGGGACAGGGTACGGCTACACCTTC.

This sequence joins TRBV19 and TRBJ2-1; no clear D gene. The CDR3 has 14 residues. Germline assignment: CDR1 LNHDA and CDR2 SQIVND (reference sequence). Trimming pared 7 bases from V and 0 bases from J, leaving 10 bases between. CDR3 nucleotide sequence: TGTGCCAGTATGGTGGGAAGCTCCTACAATGAGCAGTTCTTC. Translation: CASMVGSSYNEQFF.

A word on this clone: Different DNA sequences within this sample yield the same CDR3. The chain has TRBV9 and TRBJ2-5; the match to TRBD2 covers 12 bases. Germline loops: CDR1 SGDLS, CDR2 YYNGEE. The CDR3 totals 17 residues. The ends lost 0 bases at V and 5 bases at J; junction bases unmatched: 8. The DNA of the CDR3 is TGTGCCAGCAGCGTAGGGGCTAGCGGGGGGGGATTGGAGACCCAGTACTTC. Translation gives CASSVGASGGGLETQYF.

The genes are TRBV20-1 and TRBJ2-7, with D uncertain. CDR3 length equals 10 residues. Germline V gene lookup returns CDR1 DFQATT and CDR2 SNEGSKA (reference sequence). V was clipped by 6 bases and J by 0 bases, with 3 bases between them. DNA of the CDR3: TGCAGTGCGAACTCCTACGAGCAGTACTTC. Translated: CSANSYEQYF.